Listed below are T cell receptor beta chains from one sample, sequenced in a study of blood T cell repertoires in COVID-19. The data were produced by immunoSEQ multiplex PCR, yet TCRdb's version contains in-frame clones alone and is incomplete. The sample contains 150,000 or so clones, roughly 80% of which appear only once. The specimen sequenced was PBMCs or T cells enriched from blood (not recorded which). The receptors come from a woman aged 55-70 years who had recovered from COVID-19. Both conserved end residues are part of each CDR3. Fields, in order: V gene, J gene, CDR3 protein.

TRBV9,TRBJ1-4,CASSRGQNTNEKLFF
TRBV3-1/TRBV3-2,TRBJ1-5,CASSQDMAGGRQPQHF
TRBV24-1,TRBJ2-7,CATSDNSGFEQYF
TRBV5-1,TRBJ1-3,CASSQQAIAGNTIYF
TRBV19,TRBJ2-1,CASSSGGASYNEQFF
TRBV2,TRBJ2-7,CASKDRENFYEQYF
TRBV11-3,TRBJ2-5,CASSPRTGGETQYF
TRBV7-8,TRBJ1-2,CASSFRGSSSDGYTF
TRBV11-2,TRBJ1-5,CASSLGGPGQPQHF
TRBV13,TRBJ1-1,CASSLEGGTNTEAFF
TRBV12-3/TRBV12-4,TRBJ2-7,CASSFEAEQYF
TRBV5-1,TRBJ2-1,CASSTISQPGNEQFF
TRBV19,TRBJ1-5,CASSLGGQFKQPQHF
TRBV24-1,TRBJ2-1,CATSDAGQGASYNEQFF
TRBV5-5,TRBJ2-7,CASSFFRPGSSYEQYF
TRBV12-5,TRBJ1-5,CASGSSLNQPQHF
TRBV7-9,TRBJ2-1,CASSLKPQGNNEQFF
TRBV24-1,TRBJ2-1,CATSDPRTVISQFF
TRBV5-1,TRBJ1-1,CASSLDVGANTEAFF
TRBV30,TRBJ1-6,CAWMKGPPYNSPLHF
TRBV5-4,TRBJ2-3,CASSSPKRGETDTQYF
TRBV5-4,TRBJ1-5,CASSPGPAGNQPQHF
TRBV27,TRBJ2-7,CASSFRIAGFHEQYF
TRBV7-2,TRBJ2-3,CASSYKTSGGTDTQYF
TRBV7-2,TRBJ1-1,CASSLFQGTEAFF
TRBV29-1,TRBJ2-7,CSVDIGSSYEQYF
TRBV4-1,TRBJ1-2,CASSQVGGDREYGYTF
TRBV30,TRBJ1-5,CAWSVDGQGILRCQPQHF
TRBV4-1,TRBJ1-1,CASSLQGGTEAFF
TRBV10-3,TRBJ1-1,CAISEAGQMNTEAFF
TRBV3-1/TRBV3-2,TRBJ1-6,CASSLRQGEGPLHF
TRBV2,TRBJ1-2,CASNLQGQSNYGYTF
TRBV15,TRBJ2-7,CATSRDSTVYEQYF
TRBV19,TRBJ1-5,CASSDRGRQPQHF
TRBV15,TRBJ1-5,CATSRGPGISNQPQHF
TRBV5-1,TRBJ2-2,CASSPGQAWTNTGELFF
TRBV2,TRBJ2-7,CASISSGTGGSYEQYF
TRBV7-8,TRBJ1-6,CASRGRQGASSPLHF
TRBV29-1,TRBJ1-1,CSVEVRGSYTEAFF
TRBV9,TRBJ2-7,CASSVSAGAREQYF
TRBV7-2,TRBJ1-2,CASSLTGKGGGYTF
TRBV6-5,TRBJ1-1,CASSYTGQGAEAFF
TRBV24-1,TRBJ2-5,CATSDFRRDRGIKETQYF
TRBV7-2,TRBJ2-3,CASSWEATDTQYF
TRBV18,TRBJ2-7,CASSPPGLAVYEQYF
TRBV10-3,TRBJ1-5,CATGRSGGGQPQHF
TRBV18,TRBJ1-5,CASSGNGSPNQPQHF
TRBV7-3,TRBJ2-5,CASSRGILREETQYF
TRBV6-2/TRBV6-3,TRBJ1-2,CASSYQGYGYTF
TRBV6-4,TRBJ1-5,CASSEQLSNQPQHF
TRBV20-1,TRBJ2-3,CSASAGGITDTQYF
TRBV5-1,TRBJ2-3,CASSLGARDRAWDTQYF
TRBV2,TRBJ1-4,CASTRGWDLGEKLFF